A single sample is the source of the 32 T cell receptor beta chains below, sequenced in a study of T cell responses to AZD1222 COVID-19 vaccine. The method was immunoSEQ multiplex PCR; TCRdb's version includes in-frame clones alone and lacks a portion of them. The sample includes more than 90,000 clones, around 85% of them seen just once. The sample in question was peripheral blood, obtained 28 days after the second AZD1222 dose. The source is an adult who received the AZD1222 COVID-19 vaccine.

The rearrangement links TRBV30 to TRBJ1-5, with 8 bases aligning to TRBD1. The J segment lost 6 bases and the V segment lost 2 bases, leaving 3 bases of the junction unmatched. Germline values: CDR1 GTSNPN, CDR2 SVGIG (reference sequence). There are 13 residues in the CDR3. CDR3 nucleotide sequence: TGTGCCTGGAGTACCCAGGGGGCTCAGCCCCAGCATTTT. Its protein is CAWSTQGAQPQHF. The whole variable domain, filled in from reference TRBV30 and TRBJ1-5, reads SQTIHQWPATLVQPVGSPLSLECTVEGTSNPNLYWYRQAAGRGLQLLFYSVGIGQISSEVPQNLSASRPQDRQFILSSKKLLLSDSGFYLCAWSTQGAQPQHFGDGTRLSIL.

The chain carries TRBV10-2 and TRBJ2-7; TRBD2 matches 7 bases. This CDR3 has 13 residues. CDR1 and CDR2 (germline): WSHSY, SAAADI. With 6 bases clipped from V and 7 bases from J, the junction kept 9 bases outside the gene matches. The CDR3 DNA reads as TGCGCCAGCAGGGGGCGGGGGAAGGAAGAGCAGTACTTC. This sequence encodes CASRGRGKEEQYF.

The genes are TRBV7-7 and TRBJ2-3; possibly TRBD2 for D (6 bases). CDR3 size: 15 residues. Germline assignment: CDR1 SSHAT and CDR2 FNYEAQ (reference sequence). Deletions cut 5 bases from V and 2 bases from J, with 14 bases between. CDR3 region: CASSPLAGFTDTQYF. The CDR3 coding sequence is TGTGCCAGCAGCCCCCTCGCGGGATTCACAGATACGCAGTATTTT.

This clone has more than one count but fewer than ten. The rearrangement uses TRBV27 and TRBJ1-3; the match to TRBD1 covers 9 bases. Trimming at V came to 2 bases and at J to 4 bases, leaving 3 bases not matched to a gene. CDR3 length: 15 amino acids. The germline V gene encodes CDR1 MNHEY and CDR2 SMNVEV (reference sequence). The CDR3 DNA reads as TGTGCCAGCAGTTTAGGACAGGGGTTGGGAAACACCATATATTTT. This encodes CASSLGQGLGNTIYF.

V gene TRBV4-1 combines with J gene TRBJ2-2; D assignment may be TRBD1 or TRBD2 (6 bases each). Germline V lookup: CDR1 MGHRA, CDR2 YSYEKL. Trimming cost V 1 base and J 2 bases, with 11 bases left between them. The CDR3 runs 16 residues. Here the CDR3 reads CASSQGRGDNTGELFF. DNA for the CDR3: TGCGCCAGCAGCCAAGGGAGGGGGGACAACACCGGGGAGCTGTTTTTT.

This clone has a handful of counts. This chain links TRBV5-1 with TRBJ1-4; unclear D gene. V lost 2 bases, J lost 8 bases, and 10 bases lay in between. Germline-derived CDR1 and CDR2 are SGHRS and YFSETQ. This CDR3 contains 13 residues. In DNA form, the CDR3 reads TGCGCCAGCAGCTTCACCCTGGGGGAAAAACTGTTTTTT. Residues: CASSFTLGEKLFF.

The chain uses TRBV7-8 and TRBJ2-1; no clear D. The CDR3 length is 13 residues. Per germline, CDR1 SGHVS and CDR2 FQNEAQ. Trimming removed 3 bases from V and 0 bases from J, with 3 bases in between. The CDR3 protein is CASSFTSYNEQFF. The CDR3 bases are TGTGCCAGCAGCTTTACCTCCTACAATGAGCAGTTCTTC.

V is TRBV6-5 and J is TRBJ1-2; possibly TRBD1 for D (6 bases). The CDR3 extends over 12 amino acids. Trimming took off 5 bases at V and 6 bases at J, with 10 bases between the two ends. In germline, CDR1 is MNHEY, CDR2 SVGAGI. CDR3 sequence (DNA): TGTGCCAGCAGTCAACGACAGGATGGCTACACCTTC. Protein: CASSQRQDGYTF.

The chain employs TRBV4-2 and TRBJ2-3; 8 bases are a match to TRBD1. The germline gives CDR1 LGHNA, CDR2 YNFKEQ. The trim removed 0 bases at V and 3 bases at J, leaving 8 bases unmatched. The CDR3 runs to 17 residues. For the CDR3, the DNA is TGTGCCAGCAGCCAAGAGGGGGCAGGGGGCTTAACAGATACGCAGTATTTT. Encoded protein: CASSQEGAGGLTDTQYF.

The chain combines TRBV7-2 with TRBJ2-7; D is unresolved. CDR3 size: 14 residues. CDR1 and CDR2 (germline): SGHTA, FQGNSA. V gave up 3 bases and J gave up 7 bases, with 16 bases separating them. The CDR3 sequence is CASSFTRLTREQYF. The CDR3 coding sequence is TGTGCCAGCAGCTTTACACGACTTACAAGAGAGCAGTACTTC.

The rearrangement uses TRBV2 and TRBJ2-2; D is unresolved. Germline V gene data show CDR1 as SNHLY and CDR2 as FYNNEI. The CDR3 runs 12 residues. V lost 11 bases and J 1 base, leaving 8 bases between the germline ends. The CDR3 DNA reads TGTGCCCCCAAGGGGAACACCGGGGAGCTGTTTTTT. Protein: CAPKGNTGELFF.

The chain employs TRBV3-1 (or the pseudogene TRBV3-2) and TRBJ2-1; a possible D gene is TRBD2 (6 bases). This CDR3 comprises 15 residues. Germline V gene data show CDR1 as LGHDT and CDR2 as YNNKEL (reference sequence). V was cut by 4 bases and J by 3 bases, with 13 bases left in between. CDR3 protein: CASSRGGIRYNEQFF. The CDR3 DNA reads TGTGCCAGCAGCCGGGGCGGGATACGCTACAATGAGCAGTTCTTC.

V and J are TRBV7-9 and TRBJ2-3; TRBD2 is a possible D gene (5 bases). Trimming left V 5 bases short and J 5 bases short, with 8 bases between. This CDR3 is 12 amino acids long. Germline CDR1 and CDR2: SEHNR and FQNEAQ (reference sequence). In nucleotides, the CDR3 is TGTGCCAGCAGCCTTGAGGGAGATACGCAGTATTTT. Its translation is CASSLEGDTQYF.

This chain connects TRBV6-5 to TRBJ2-5; perhaps TRBD2 as D (5 bases). V was shortened by 6 bases and J by 3 bases, with 8 bases between the two germline ends. CDR1 is MNHEY and CDR2 is SVGAGI in the germline V gene. The CDR3 sequence is 12 residues long. The CDR3 DNA reads TGTGCCAGCAGACGGGGAAAAGAGACCCAGTACTTC. It encodes CASRRGKETQYF.

V gene TRBV12-5 combines with J gene TRBJ1-5; D is ambiguous. Trimming left V 2 bases short and J 3 bases short, with 2 bases between. From germline, CDR1 is LGHNT and CDR2 FRNRAP. The CDR3 sequence is 12 residues long. CDR3 protein: CASGLTNQPQHF. Here the CDR3 DNA reads TGTGCTAGTGGTTTGACCAATCAGCCCCAGCATTTT.

The chain links TRBV19 to TRBJ1-2; the D is unclear. From germline, CDR1 is LNHDA and CDR2 SQIVND (reference sequence). Between the trimmed V and J ends, which lost 4 bases and 3 bases, there was a span of 15 bases. This CDR3 is 15 amino acids long. The CDR3 region has the DNA TGTGCCAGTAGTAAGACTGCCGAGGCGTACTATGGCTACACCTTC. The encoded protein is CASSKTAEAYYGYTF.

V usage is TRBV6-5 and J usage is TRBJ1-6; possibly TRBD1 for D (5 bases). Looked up from germline, CDR1 is MNHEY and CDR2 is SVGAGI. V was shortened by 1 base and J by 10 bases, with 17 bases between the two germline ends. The CDR3 extends over 16 amino acids. The DNA for the CDR3 is TGTGCCAGCAGTTACTACCTCGACAGTCGAGGATCACCCCTCCACTTT. Protein sequence: CASSYYLDSRGSPLHF.

The CDR3 nucleotides are TGTGCCAGCAGCTTAGATCGACAAGCCACCATATATTTT. Its translation: CASSLDRQATIYF. The V call is TRBV11-3, the J call TRBJ1-3; D unresolved. Germline assignment: CDR1 SGHNT and CDR2 YENEEA. Trimming left V 0 bases short and J 9 bases short, with 9 bases between. There are 13 residues in the CDR3.

The chain couples TRBV7-2 to TRBJ2-1; 12 bases align to TRBD2. Germline V gene sequence: CDR1 SGHTA, CDR2 FQGNSA. The V and J ends lost 3 bases and 5 bases, in that order; junction bases with no gene match: 8. The CDR3 is 17 residues long. Written as DNA, the CDR3 is TGTGCCAGCAGCTTCCGGCTAGCGGGAGGGTCGCACAATGAGCAGTTCTTC. This encodes CASSFRLAGGSHNEQFF.

The table lists this clone with a count of one. The rearrangement uses TRBV19 and TRBJ2-3; TRBD2 is a possible D gene (6 bases). The V end lost 9 bases, the J end lost 2 bases, and 9 bases lay between the germline ends. Looked up from germline, CDR1 is LNHDA and CDR2 is SQIVND (reference sequence). This CDR3 has 12 amino acids. CDR3 residues: CASGRNTDTQYF. The CDR3 region has the DNA TGTGCCAGCGGGAGAAACACAGATACGCAGTATTTT.

This chain joins TRBV7-6 and TRBJ2-7; TRBD2 might be the D (7 bases). Germline-derived CDR1 and CDR2 are SGHVS and FNYEAQ. The CDR3 loop spans 15 amino acids. The V end lost 1 base, the J end lost 7 bases, and 17 bases lay between the germline ends. The CDR3 DNA reads TGTGCCAGCAGCTTAGGCCTCGGGGGGCAGGGTGAGCAGTACTTC. Protein sequence: CASSLGLGGQGEQYF.

This rearrangement joins TRBV24-1 to TRBJ1-5; 9 bases align to TRBD1. With V trimmed by 4 bases and J by 7 bases, 13 bases remained unmatched. This CDR3 is built from 17 residues. CDR1 and CDR2 (germline): KGHDR, SFDVKD. Written as DNA, the CDR3 is TGTGCCACCAGTGACCGTCCGAGGGGACAGGGTAGGCAGCCCCAGCATTTT. It codes for CATSDRPRGQGRQPQHF.

This clone has only one observation. This chain uses TRBV9 with TRBJ1-6; 7 positions match TRBD1. V was pared by 4 bases and J by 4 bases, with 5 bases of the junction left unmatched. The CDR3 has 15 residues. Germline CDR1 and CDR2: SGDLS and YYNGEE. For the CDR3, the DNA is TGTGCCAGCAGCACCGAGACAGGGTATAATTCACCCCTCCACTTT. Its translation: CASSTETGYNSPLHF.

The chain joins TRBV11-2 to TRBJ2-7; the match to TRBD2 covers 7 bases. The CDR3 has 14 residues. Losses at the gene ends were 5 bases for V and 3 bases for J; bases not matched to a gene: 7. Germline V gene lookup returns CDR1 SGHAT and CDR2 FQNNGV. As DNA, the CDR3 is TGTGCCAGCAGCATTAGGGGAGGGGTCTACGAGCAGTACTTC. Translation gives CASSIRGGVYEQYF. Drawing the rest from reference TRBV11-2 and TRBJ2-7, the complete variable domain is EAGVAQSPRYKIIEKRQSVAFWCNPISGHATLYWYQQILGQGPKLLIQFQNNGVVDDSQLPKDRFSAERLKGVDSTLKIQPAKLEDSAVYLCASSIRGGVYEQYFGPGTRLTVT.

CDR3 bases: TGTGCCTGGAGACGGACAGGGGGCGAGTACACTGAAGCTTTCTTT. Its protein product is CAWRRTGGEYTEAFF. The chain carries TRBV30 and TRBJ1-1; TRBD1 matches 11 bases. Germline loops: CDR1 GTSNPN, CDR2 SVGIG (reference sequence). The CDR3 is made up of 15 amino acids. V gave up 3 bases and J gave up 3 bases; unmatched junction bases: 6.

J is TRBJ1-2 and V is TRBV2; D possibly corresponds to TRBD1 (6 bases). CDR1 and CDR2 (germline): SNHLY, FYNNEI. This CDR3 spans 17 amino acids. Trimming took off 2 bases at V and 3 bases at J, with 19 bases between the two ends. The DNA of the CDR3 is TGTGCCAGCAGTGAACGGTACTTTGGGGGGCTCGACTATGGCTACACCTTC. This gives the protein CASSERYFGGLDYGYTF. Looking up the rest from reference TRBV2 and TRBJ1-2 gives the full variable domain: EPEVTQTPSHQVTQMGQEVILRCVPISNHLYFYWYRQILGQKVEFLVSFYNNEISEKSEIFDDQFSVERPDGSNFTLKIRSTKLEDSAMYFCASSERYFGGLDYGYTFGSGTRLTVV.

In DNA form, the CDR3 reads TGTGCCAGCAGTTATTCCCCCGGTGTTAACTATGGCTACACCTTC. Translation gives CASSYSPGVNYGYTF. V and J are TRBV6-5 and TRBJ1-2; no definite D call. Germline lookup yields CDR1 MNHEY and CDR2 SVGAGI. The CDR3 is 15 amino acids. The germline V and J ends were trimmed by 3 bases and 1 base, with 12 bases remaining between them.

V is TRBV5-1 and J is TRBJ1-2; 9 nucleotides agree with TRBD1. The CDR3 spans 14 residues. J lost 5 bases, V lost 4 bases, and 6 bases had no gene match. Germline V CDR1 and CDR2: SGHRS, YFSETQ. CDR3: CASSVGQGVYGYTF. The CDR3 coding sequence is TGCGCCAGCAGCGTGGGACAGGGAGTATATGGCTACACCTTC.

The chain employs TRBV3-1 (or the pseudogene TRBV3-2) and TRBJ1-1; a possible D gene is TRBD1 (6 bases). CDR3 length equals 15 residues. V shed 4 bases and J shed 5 bases, with 17 bases lying between them. The germline CDR1 and CDR2 sequences are LGHDT and YNNKEL (reference sequence). The CDR3 is CASSPQGWGLTEAFF. The CDR3 bases are TGTGCCAGCAGCCCCCAAGGATGGGGGCTTACTGAAGCTTTCTTT.

The chain has TRBV11-1 and TRBJ2-1; TRBD1 matches at 10 bases. This CDR3 region has 15 residues. V lost 4 bases, J lost 10 bases, and 10 bases stayed unmatched. Germline V CDR1 and CDR2: SGHAT, FQDESV (reference sequence). This CDR3 is CASSSGGTGDVEQFF. CDR3 DNA sequence: TGTGCCAGCAGCTCCGGCGGGACAGGGGATGTCGAGCAGTTCTTC.

The J gene is TRBJ1-6, the V gene TRBV25-1, with a weak D call TRBD1 (5 bases). CDR1 and CDR2 from the germline V gene are MGHDK and SYGVNS. The CDR3 has 14 residues. V gave up 6 bases and J gave up 9 bases, with 15 bases separating them. CDR3 sequence: CASRLQGGTSPLHF. The CDR3 DNA reads TGTGCCAGCAGACTCCAGGGAGGAACTTCACCCCTCCACTTT.

The count of this clone is one. The rearrangement uses TRBV6-6 and TRBJ1-1, with D unclear. The V end was cut by 4 bases, the J end by 4 bases, with 13 bases between. Germline CDR1 reads MNHNY; CDR2 reads SVGAGI (reference sequence). The length of the CDR3 is 14 residues. The CDR3 nucleotides read TGTGCCAGCAGTTTCCGGACCGCTTTCACTGAAGCTTTCTTT. Translating it yields CASSFRTAFTEAFF.